This T cell receptor (beta chain) was found in a study of T cell responses to AZD1222 COVID-19 vaccine. Study results and limitations: It should be noted that donors were predominantly white British and more often female, and clonal diversity was possibly underestimated.

CDR3 size: 15 residues. Trimming shortened V by 5 bases and J by 3 bases, and 13 bases separated the two germline ends. CDR1 and CDR2 from the germline V gene are MDHEN and SYDVKM. About this clone: Its antigen is as yet unknown.

Assay: immunoSEQ multiplex PCR; the TCRdb copy retains only in-frame clones and omits some. The sample records 45,000 to 60,000 clones, 65% to 80% being singletons. This receptor was obtained from an adult in good health. The J gene is TRBJ2-2, the V gene TRBV28; weak D call: TRBD2 (5 bases). This specimen was peripheral blood, taken on day 0 of AZD1222 vaccination. For the CDR3, the DNA is TGTGCCAGCAGTCTACAAGTGGGAGACACCGGGGAGCTGTTTTTT. Translated, it gives CASSLQVGDTGELFF.